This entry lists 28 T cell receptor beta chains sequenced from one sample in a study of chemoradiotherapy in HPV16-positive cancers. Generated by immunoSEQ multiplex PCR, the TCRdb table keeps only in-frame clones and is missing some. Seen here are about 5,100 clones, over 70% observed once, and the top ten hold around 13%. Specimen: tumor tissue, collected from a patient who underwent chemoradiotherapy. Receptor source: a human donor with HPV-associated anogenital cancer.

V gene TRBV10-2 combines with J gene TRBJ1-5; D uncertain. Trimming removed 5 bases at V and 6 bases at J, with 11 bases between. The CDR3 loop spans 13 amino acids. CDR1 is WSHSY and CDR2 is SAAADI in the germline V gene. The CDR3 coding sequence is TGCGCCAGCAGTCCGGGAGGTGTTCAGCCCCAGCATTTT. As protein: CASSPGGVQPQHF.

As DNA, the CDR3 is TGTGCCAGCAGGCCGGGACTAGCGGGGGGAAACACCGGGGAGCTGTTTTTT. Its translation is CASRPGLAGGNTGELFF. The chain employs TRBV5-4 and TRBJ2-2, with 15 bases identical to TRBD2. J was trimmed by 2 bases and V by 5 bases; bases with no gene match: 4. The CDR3 has 17 amino acids. Per germline, CDR1 SGHNT and CDR2 YYREEE (reference sequence).

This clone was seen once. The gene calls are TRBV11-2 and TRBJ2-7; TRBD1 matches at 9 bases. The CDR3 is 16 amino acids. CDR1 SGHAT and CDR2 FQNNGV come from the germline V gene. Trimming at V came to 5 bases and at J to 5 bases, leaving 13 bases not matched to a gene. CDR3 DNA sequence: TGTGCCAGCAGCGATCCGGGACAGGGTCTTTTGAACGAGCAGTACTTC. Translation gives CASSDPGQGLLNEQYF.

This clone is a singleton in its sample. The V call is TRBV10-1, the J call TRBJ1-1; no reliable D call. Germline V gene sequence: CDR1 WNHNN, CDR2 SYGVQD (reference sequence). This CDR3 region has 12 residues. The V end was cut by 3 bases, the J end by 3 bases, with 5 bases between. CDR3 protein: CASSDQYTEAFF. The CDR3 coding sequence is TGCGCCAGCAGTGACCAGTACACTGAAGCTTTCTTT.

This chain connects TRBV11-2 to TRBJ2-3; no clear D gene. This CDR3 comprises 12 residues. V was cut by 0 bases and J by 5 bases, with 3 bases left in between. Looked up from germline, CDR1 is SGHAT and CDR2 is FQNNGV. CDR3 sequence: CASSLDGDTQYF. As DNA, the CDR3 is TGTGCCAGCAGCTTAGACGGAGATACGCAGTATTTT.

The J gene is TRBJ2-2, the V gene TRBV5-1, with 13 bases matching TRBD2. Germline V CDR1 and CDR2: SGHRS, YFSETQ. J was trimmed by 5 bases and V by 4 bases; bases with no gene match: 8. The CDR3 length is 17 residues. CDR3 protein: CASSTGLAGPPTGELFF. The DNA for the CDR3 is TGCGCCAGCAGCACGGGACTAGCGGGGCCTCCTACCGGGGAGCTGTTTTTT.

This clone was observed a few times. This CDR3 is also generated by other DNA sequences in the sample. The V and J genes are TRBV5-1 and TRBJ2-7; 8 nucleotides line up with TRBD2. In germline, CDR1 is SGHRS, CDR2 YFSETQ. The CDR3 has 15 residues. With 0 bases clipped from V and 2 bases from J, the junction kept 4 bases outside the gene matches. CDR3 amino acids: CASSLEGGGPYEQYF. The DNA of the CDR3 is TGCGCCAGCAGCTTGGAAGGCGGGGGGCCCTACGAGCAGTACTTC.

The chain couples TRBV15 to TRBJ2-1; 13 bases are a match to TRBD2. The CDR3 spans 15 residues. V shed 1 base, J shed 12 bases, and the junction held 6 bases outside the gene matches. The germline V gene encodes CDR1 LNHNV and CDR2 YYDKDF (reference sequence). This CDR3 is CATSRGGTSGERQFF. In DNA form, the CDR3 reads TGTGCCACCAGCAGAGGAGGGACTAGCGGGGAACGGCAGTTCTTC.

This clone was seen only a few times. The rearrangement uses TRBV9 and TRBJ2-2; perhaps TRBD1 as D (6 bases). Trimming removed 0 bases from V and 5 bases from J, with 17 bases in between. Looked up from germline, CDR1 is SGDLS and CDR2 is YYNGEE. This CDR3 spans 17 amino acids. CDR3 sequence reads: CASSVVGARSVTGELFF. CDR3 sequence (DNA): TGTGCCAGCAGCGTAGTGGGGGCGCGCTCGGTTACCGGGGAGCTGTTTTTT.

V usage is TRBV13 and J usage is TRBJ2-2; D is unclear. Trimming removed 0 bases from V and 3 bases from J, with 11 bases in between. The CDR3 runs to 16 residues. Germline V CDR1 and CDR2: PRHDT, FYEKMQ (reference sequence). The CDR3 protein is CASSLGRKPYTGELFF. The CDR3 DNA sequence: TGTGCCAGCAGCTTAGGCCGCAAGCCCTACACCGGGGAGCTGTTTTTT.

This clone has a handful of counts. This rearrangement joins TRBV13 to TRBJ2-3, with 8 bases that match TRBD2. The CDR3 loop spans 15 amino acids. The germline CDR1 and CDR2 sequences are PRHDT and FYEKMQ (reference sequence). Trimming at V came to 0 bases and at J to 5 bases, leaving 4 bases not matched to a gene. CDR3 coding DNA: TGTGCCAGCAGCTTAGGAGCCGGGGGGGGAGATACGCAGTATTTT. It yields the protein CASSLGAGGGDTQYF.

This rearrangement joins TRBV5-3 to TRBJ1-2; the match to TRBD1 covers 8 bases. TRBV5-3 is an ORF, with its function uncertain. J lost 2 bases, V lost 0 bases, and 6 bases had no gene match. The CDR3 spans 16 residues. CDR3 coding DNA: TGTGCCAGAAGCTTGGATCGACAGGGGCACAACTATGGCTACACCTTC. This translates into CARSLDRQGHNYGYTF.

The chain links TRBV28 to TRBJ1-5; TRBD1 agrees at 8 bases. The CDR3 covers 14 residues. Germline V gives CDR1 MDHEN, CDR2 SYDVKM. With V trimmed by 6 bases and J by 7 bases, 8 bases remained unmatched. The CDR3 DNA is TGTGCCAGCAGACACCAGGGGGCAAGACAGCCCCAGCATTTT. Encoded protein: CASRHQGARQPQHF.

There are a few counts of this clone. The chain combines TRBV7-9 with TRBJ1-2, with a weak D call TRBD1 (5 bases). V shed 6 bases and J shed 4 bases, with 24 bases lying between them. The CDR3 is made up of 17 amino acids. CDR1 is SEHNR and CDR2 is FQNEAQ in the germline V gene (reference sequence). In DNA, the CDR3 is TGTGCCAGCAGTTCCCACGTGGGTGACGGGGGGAGCTATGGCTACACCTTC. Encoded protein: CASSSHVGDGGSYGYTF.

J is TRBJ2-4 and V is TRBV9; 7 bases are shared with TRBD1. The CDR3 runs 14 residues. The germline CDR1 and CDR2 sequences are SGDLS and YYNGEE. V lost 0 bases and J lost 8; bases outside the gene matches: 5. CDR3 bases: TGTGCCAGCAGCGTAGGAGGTCAGGGGGACATTCAGTACTTC. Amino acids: CASSVGGQGDIQYF.

Here the CDR3 reads CASSNEFMNTEAFF. As DNA, the CDR3 is TGTGCCAGTAGTAATGAGTTCATGAACACTGAAGCTTTCTTT. The V and J genes are TRBV19 and TRBJ1-1, with D hard to call. This CDR3 spans 14 amino acids. Trimming removed 4 bases from V and 0 bases from J, with 9 bases in between. Germline V gene sequence: CDR1 LNHDA, CDR2 SQIVND (reference sequence).

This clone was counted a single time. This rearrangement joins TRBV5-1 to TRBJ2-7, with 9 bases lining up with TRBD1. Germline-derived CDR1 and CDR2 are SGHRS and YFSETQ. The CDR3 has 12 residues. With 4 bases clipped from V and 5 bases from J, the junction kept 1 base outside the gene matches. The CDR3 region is CASSRTGDEQYF. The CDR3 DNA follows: TGCGCCAGCAGCCGGACAGGGGACGAGCAGTACTTC.

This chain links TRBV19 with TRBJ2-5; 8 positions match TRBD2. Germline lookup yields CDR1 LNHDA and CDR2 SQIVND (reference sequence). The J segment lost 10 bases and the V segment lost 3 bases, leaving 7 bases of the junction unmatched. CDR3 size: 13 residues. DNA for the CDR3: TGTGCCAGTAGTATGGCGGGTAGCGGGGTCCAGTACTTC. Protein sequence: CASSMAGSGVQYF. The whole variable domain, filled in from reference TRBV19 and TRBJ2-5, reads DGGITQSPKYLFRKEGQNVTLSCEQNLNHDAMYWYRQDPGQGLRLIYYSQIVNDFQKGDIAEGYSVSREKKESFPLTVTSAQKNPTAFYLCASSMAGSGVQYFGPGTRLLVL.

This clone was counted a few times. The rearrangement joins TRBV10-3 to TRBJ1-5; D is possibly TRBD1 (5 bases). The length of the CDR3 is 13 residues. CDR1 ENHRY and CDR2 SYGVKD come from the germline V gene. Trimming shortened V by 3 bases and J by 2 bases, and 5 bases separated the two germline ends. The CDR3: CAISEQGNQPQHF. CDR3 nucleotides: TGTGCCATCAGTGAACAGGGCAATCAGCCCCAGCATTTT.

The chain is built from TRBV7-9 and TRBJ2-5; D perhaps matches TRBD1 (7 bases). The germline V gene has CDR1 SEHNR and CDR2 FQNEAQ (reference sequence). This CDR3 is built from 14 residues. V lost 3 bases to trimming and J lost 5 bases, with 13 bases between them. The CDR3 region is CASSFEGAGETQYF. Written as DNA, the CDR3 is TGTGCCAGCAGCTTCGAGGGGGCGGGGGAGACCCAGTACTTC.

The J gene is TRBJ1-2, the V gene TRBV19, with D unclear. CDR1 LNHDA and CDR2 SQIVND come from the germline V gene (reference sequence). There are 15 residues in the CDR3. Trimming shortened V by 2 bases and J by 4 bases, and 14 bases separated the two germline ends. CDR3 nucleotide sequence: TGTGCCAGTAGTATATGGGATAGGGATTCCTATGGCTACACCTTC. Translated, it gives CASSIWDRDSYGYTF.

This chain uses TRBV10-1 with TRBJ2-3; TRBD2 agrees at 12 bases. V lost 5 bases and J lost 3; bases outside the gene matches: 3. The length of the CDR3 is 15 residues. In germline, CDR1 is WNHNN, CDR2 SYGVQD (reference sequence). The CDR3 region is CASSLTSGGTDTQYF. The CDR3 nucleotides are TGCGCCAGCAGTTTGACTAGCGGGGGAACAGATACGCAGTATTTT.

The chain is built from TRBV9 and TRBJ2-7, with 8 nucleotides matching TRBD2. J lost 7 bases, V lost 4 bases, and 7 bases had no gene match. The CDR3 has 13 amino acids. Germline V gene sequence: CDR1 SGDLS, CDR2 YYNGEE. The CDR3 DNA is TGTGCCAGCAGCTACGGGGGGGCTGGGGAGCAGTACTTC. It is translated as CASSYGGAGEQYF.

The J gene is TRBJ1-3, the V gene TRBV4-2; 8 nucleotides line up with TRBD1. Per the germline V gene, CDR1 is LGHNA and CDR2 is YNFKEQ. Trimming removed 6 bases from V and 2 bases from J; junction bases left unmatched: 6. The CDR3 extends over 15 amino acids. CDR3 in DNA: TGTGCCAGCAGGCTCGCGGGACAGGCTGGAAACACCATATATTTT. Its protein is CASRLAGQAGNTIYF.

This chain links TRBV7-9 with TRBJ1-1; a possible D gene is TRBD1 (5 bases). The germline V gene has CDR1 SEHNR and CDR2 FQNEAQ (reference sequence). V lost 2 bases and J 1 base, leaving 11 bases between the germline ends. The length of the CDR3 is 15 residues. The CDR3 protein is CASSLISGWNTEAFF. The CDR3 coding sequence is TGTGCCAGCAGCTTAATTTCAGGGTGGAACACTGAAGCTTTCTTT.

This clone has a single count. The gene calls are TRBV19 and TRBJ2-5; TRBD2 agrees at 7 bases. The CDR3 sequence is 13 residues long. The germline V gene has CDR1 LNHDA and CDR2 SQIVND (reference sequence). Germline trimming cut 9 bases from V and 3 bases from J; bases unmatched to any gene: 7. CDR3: CASARGVEETQYF. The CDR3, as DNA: TGTGCCAGCGCTCGGGGGGTTGAAGAGACCCAGTACTTC.

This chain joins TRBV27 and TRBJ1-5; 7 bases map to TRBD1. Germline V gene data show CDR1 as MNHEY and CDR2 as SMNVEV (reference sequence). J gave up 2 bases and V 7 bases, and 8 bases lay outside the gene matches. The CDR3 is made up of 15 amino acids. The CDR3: CASKSVGQRNQPQHF. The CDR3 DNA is TGTGCCAGCAAAAGCGTGGGACAGCGCAATCAGCCCCAGCATTTT.

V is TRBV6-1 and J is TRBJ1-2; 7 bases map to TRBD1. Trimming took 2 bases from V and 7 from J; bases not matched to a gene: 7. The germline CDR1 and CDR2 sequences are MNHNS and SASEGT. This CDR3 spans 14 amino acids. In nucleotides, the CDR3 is TGTGCCAGCAGTGAAAATACAGGGGAGGGTGGCTACACCTTC. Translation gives CASSENTGEGGYTF.